These 21 T cell receptor beta chains were all obtained from the same sample, sequenced in a study of cytomegalovirus exposure and HLA in healthy donors. 13 Jbeta primers and 60 Vbeta primers were used for the PCR. Some clones are missing from TCRdb's copy, which holds only in-frame ones; the method was immunoSEQ multiplex PCR. The table records 150,000 to 200,000 clones, around 75% of them present only once. The sequencing input was PBMCs. These receptors came from a male donor in good health and CMV-seronegative.

The chain is built from TRBV9 and TRBJ2-7, with TRBD2 as a possible D gene (5 bases). CDR1 is SGDLS and CDR2 is YYNGEE in the germline V gene. Trimming removed 4 bases at V and 4 bases at J, with 15 bases between. The CDR3 runs 14 residues. CDR3 sequence reads: CASSKGLEWYEQYF. DNA for the CDR3: TGTGCCAGCAGCAAAGGACTGGAATGGTACGAGCAGTACTTC.

The chain has TRBV5-1 and TRBJ2-7; weak D call: TRBD1 (5 bases). V gave up 0 bases and J gave up 4 bases, with 14 bases separating them. CDR3 length: 15 amino acids. The germline CDR1 and CDR2 sequences are SGHRS and YFSETQ. CDR3: CASSLASGNGYEQYF. The CDR3 DNA reads as TGCGCCAGCAGCTTGGCCTCAGGGAATGGATACGAGCAGTACTTC.

V and J are TRBV7-9 and TRBJ2-7, with 7 bases aligning to TRBD1. V gave up 6 bases and J gave up 4 bases; unmatched junction bases: 9. Germline V gene lookup returns CDR1 SEHNR and CDR2 FQNEAQ (reference sequence). The CDR3 runs 14 residues. CDR3 region: CASSDDRVRYEQYF. Written as DNA, the CDR3 is TGTGCCAGCAGTGACGACAGGGTGAGGTACGAGCAGTACTTC. Based on the CDR3 plus reference TRBV7-9 and TRBJ2-7, the full variable domain is DTGVSQNPRHKITKRGQNVTFRCDPISEHNRLYWYRQTLGQGPEFLTYFQNEAQLEKSRLLSDRFSAERPKGSFSTLEIQRTEQGDSAMYLCASSDDRVRYEQYFGPGTRLTVT.

The chain recombines TRBV7-8 with TRBJ1-2, with D possibly TRBD1 on 5 matching bases. The CDR3 has 16 residues. Germline CDR1 reads SGHVS; CDR2 reads FQNEAQ. The V and J ends lost 2 bases and 1 base respectively, with 14 bases between them. CDR3 protein: CASSLTRQTRNYGYTF. In DNA form, the CDR3 reads TGTGCCAGCAGCTTAACCCGACAGACTCGTAACTATGGCTACACCTTC.

This clone has only a few counts. The rearrangement links TRBV28 to TRBJ2-7; possible D gene TRBD1, 5 bases. The CDR3 runs to 11 residues. Trimming removed 11 bases at V and 3 bases at J, with 11 bases between. CDR1 MDHEN and CDR2 SYDVKM come from the germline V gene. The CDR3 bases are TGTGCCTCCCGGACACTCTACGAGCAGTACTTC. Translation gives CASRTLYEQYF.

The chain couples TRBV19 to TRBJ2-1; TRBD2 matches 13 bases. This CDR3 spans 15 amino acids. Trimming cost V 4 bases and J 8 bases; bases outside gene matches: 5. The V gene's germline CDR1 is LNHDA and CDR2 SQIVND (reference sequence). The DNA of the CDR3 is TGTGCCAGTAGTACGACTAGCGGGAGGTTAGATGAGCAGTTCTTC. This gives the protein CASSTTSGRLDEQFF.

This chain uses TRBV29-1 with TRBJ1-5; TRBD1 matches at 8 bases. Germline CDR1 SQVTM, CDR2 ANQGSEA. Germline trimming cut 4 bases from V and 7 bases from J; bases unmatched to any gene: 12. The CDR3 totals 15 residues. CDR3 coding DNA: TGCAGCGTTGCTACAGGGGGAAGCGTAGAACAGCCCCAGCATTTT. Amino acids: CSVATGGSVEQPQHF.

In this sample, this clone turned up a few times. CDR3 in amino acids: CASTRTGGAEAFF. The CDR3, as DNA: TGTGCCAGCACTAGAACAGGGGGCGCTGAAGCTTTCTTT. The chain uses TRBV11-2 and TRBJ1-1; TRBD1 matches at 9 bases. The germline gives CDR1 SGHAT, CDR2 FQNNGV. The CDR3 covers 13 residues. V was clipped by 7 bases and J by 6 bases; unmatched bases: 6.

This chain joins TRBV13 and TRBJ2-3; 13 nucleotides line up with TRBD2. Germline loops: CDR1 PRHDT, CDR2 FYEKMQ (reference sequence). The junction had 5 bases not matched to a gene; V was cut back by 5 bases and J by 0 bases. The CDR3 is 17 residues long. The CDR3 region is CASSRLAGGASTDTQYF. As DNA, the CDR3 is TGTGCCAGCAGCAGACTAGCGGGGGGCGCTAGCACAGATACGCAGTATTTT.

The chain links TRBV29-1 to TRBJ2-6; 7 positions agree with TRBD1. V shed 7 bases, J shed 0 bases, and the junction held 3 bases outside the gene matches. Germline-derived CDR1 and CDR2 are SQVTM and ANQGSEA. This CDR3 region has 14 residues. The CDR3 DNA sequence: TGCAGCGCTGCAGGGGGCTCTGGGGCCAACGTCCTGACTTTC. Its translation is CSAAGGSGANVLTF.

V is TRBV5-6 and J is TRBJ1-3, with D maybe TRBD1 (5 bases). The CDR3 is 15 residues long. Trimming took 1 base from V and 0 from J, leaving 8 bases between them. Germline CDR1 SGHDT, CDR2 YYEEEE. CDR3 region: CASSLPGHSGNTIYF. The CDR3 coding sequence is TGTGCCAGCAGCTTGCCAGGGCACTCTGGAAACACCATATATTTT. Filled out from reference TRBV5-6 and TRBJ1-3, the complete variable domain reads DAGVTQSPTHLIKTRGQQVTLRCSPKSGHDTVSWYQQALGQGPQFIFQYYEEEERQRGNFPDRFSGHQFPNYSSELNVNALLLGDSALYLCASSLPGHSGNTIYFGEGSWLTVV.

The rearrangement uses TRBV19 and TRBJ1-1; TRBD1 agrees at 8 bases. CDR1 LNHDA and CDR2 SQIVND come from the germline V gene (reference sequence). The V and J ends lost 4 bases and 0 bases, in that order; junction bases with no gene match: 7. The CDR3 length is 16 residues. CDR3 in amino acids: CASSRRTGFMNTEAFF. The CDR3 DNA reads TGTGCCAGTAGTAGAAGGACAGGGTTTATGAACACTGAAGCTTTCTTT.

The V call is TRBV6-1, the J call TRBJ2-1, with D tentatively TRBD2 (5 bases). In germline, CDR1 is MNHNS, CDR2 SASEGT. The V end was cut by 8 bases, the J end by 8 bases, with 16 bases between. This CDR3 contains 13 residues. The CDR3 spells CASYLGGGDEQFF. CDR3 nucleotide sequence: TGTGCCAGCTACCTGGGCGGAGGCGATGAGCAGTTCTTC.

V is TRBV4-2 and J is TRBJ1-4; 9 nucleotides match TRBD1. J gave up 0 bases and V 1 base, and 6 bases lay outside the gene matches. Germline-derived CDR1 and CDR2 are LGHNA and YNFKEQ. CDR3 length equals 18 residues. This CDR3 is CASSQGSGQGTTNEKLFF. CDR3 sequence (DNA): TGTGCCAGCAGCCAAGGATCGGGACAGGGTACAACTAATGAAAAACTGTTTTTT.

The chain recombines TRBV13 with TRBJ1-2; 8 bases fit TRBD1. This CDR3 region has 13 residues. V gave up 5 bases and J gave up 6 bases; unmatched junction bases: 5. From germline, CDR1 is PRHDT and CDR2 FYEKMQ (reference sequence). The CDR3 here is CASSGQGMDGYTF. CDR3 coding DNA: TGTGCCAGCAGCGGACAGGGTATGGATGGCTACACCTTC.

This clone was detected a few times. The V and J genes are TRBV6-4 and TRBJ2-3, with D possibly matching TRBD1 (5 bases). This CDR3 has 14 residues. V lost 2 bases and J 3 bases, leaving 9 bases between the germline ends. The germline V gene has CDR1 MRHNA and CDR2 SNTAGT. CDR3 sequence: CASSDTGVTDTQYF. For the CDR3, the DNA is TGTGCCAGCAGTGACACAGGAGTAACAGATACGCAGTATTTT.

This clone was counted only a few times. The genes are TRBV7-9 and TRBJ2-3; TRBD2 matches 8 bases. The J segment lost 0 bases and the V segment lost 5 bases, leaving 4 bases of the junction unmatched. The length of the CDR3 is 15 residues. Germline values: CDR1 SEHNR, CDR2 FQNEAQ (reference sequence). The CDR3 here is CASSVSGGSTDTQYF. The CDR3 DNA sequence: TGTGCCAGCAGCGTAAGCGGGGGAAGCACAGATACGCAGTATTTT.

The rearrangement uses TRBV18 and TRBJ1-2, with 7 bases aligning to TRBD1. V was clipped by 2 bases and J by 8 bases; unmatched bases: 8. CDR1 is KGHSH, CDR2 LQKENI, per germline. There are 14 residues in the CDR3. The CDR3 reads CASSPARQGDGYTF. CDR3 nucleotides: TGTGCCAGCTCACCAGCGAGACAGGGAGACGGCTACACCTTC.

V is TRBV11-2 and J is TRBJ1-2; no firm D call. CDR1 SGHAT and CDR2 FQNNGV come from the germline V gene. The CDR3 loop spans 11 amino acids. V was pared by 6 bases and J by 9 bases, with 11 bases between. CDR3 sequence (DNA): TGTGCCAGCAGGTCGGGAACCAGCTACACCTTC. It yields the protein CASRSGTSYTF. The full variable domain, in which reference TRBV11-2 and TRBJ1-2 provide the parts outside the CDR3, is EAGVAQSPRYKIIEKRQSVAFWCNPISGHATLYWYQQILGQGPKLLIQFQNNGVVDDSQLPKDRFSAERLKGVDSTLKIQPAKLEDSAVYLCASRSGTSYTFGSGTRLTVV.

This chain joins TRBV28 and TRBJ2-1, with a tentative D call TRBD1 (6 bases). Germline CDR1 is MDHEN and CDR2 is SYDVKM. This CDR3 has 14 residues. V was cut by 3 bases and J by 7 bases, with 13 bases left in between. This CDR3 reads CASSFGDRGNEQFF. In DNA, the CDR3 is TGTGCCAGCAGTTTCGGGGATAGGGGGAATGAGCAGTTCTTC.

The chain joins TRBV19 to TRBJ2-6; 11 nucleotides match TRBD2. Germline loops: CDR1 LNHDA, CDR2 SQIVND (reference sequence). This CDR3 contains 19 residues. V shed 1 base, J shed 1 base, and the junction held 6 bases outside the gene matches. Here the CDR3 DNA reads TGTGCCAGTAGTATAGTGGGAGTAGCGGGGGGGTCTGGGGCCAACGTCCTGACTTTC. Protein sequence: CASSIVGVAGGSGANVLTF.